A single sample gave rise to the 27 T cell receptor beta chains below, sequenced in a study of patients and donors after allogeneic stem cell transplantation (TCRdb year 2020). Preparation of the library involved RT-PCR. The listed sequencing device is NextSeq 550. TCRdb ran its own pipeline on the public reads, namely fastp trimming at Q25 and MiXCR clone calling, and kept in-frame beta chains. Under each unique CDR3 protein, matching rows form one entry showing the most common genes and DNA. The sample table lists approximately 200,000 distinct CDR3 sequences, less than 50% of them with a count of one. The ten largest clones capture 9.5% to 13% of the sample. Sequenced: blood, either unsorted or a sorted T cell fraction (not recorded which). These receptors were obtained from a human donor who was either an allogeneic HSCT recipient or a stem cell or donor lymphocyte infusion donor (not recorded which). It is not recorded whose cells these are; they may come from a transplant donor.

This clonotype has more than one count but fewer than ten. The CDR3 DNA follows: TGTGCCAGCAGCGGGGGGACATTTTCCTACGAGCAGTACTTC. Its protein product is CASSGGTFSYEQYF. The genes are TRBV9 and TRBJ2-7; D is possibly TRBD1 (6 bases). Trimming shortened V by 3 bases and J by 1 base, and 11 bases separated the two germline ends. The CDR3 loop spans 14 amino acids. Germline V lookup: CDR1 SGDLS, CDR2 YYNGEE.

The genes are TRBV12-3 or TRBV12-4 and TRBJ1-6; D uncertain. This CDR3 comprises 12 residues. V lost 6 bases and J lost 10, with 10 bases in between. CDR3 residues: CASSYLVSPLHF. The CDR3 DNA follows: TGTGCCAGCAGCTATCTGGTCTCACCCCTCCACTTT.

This sequence joins TRBV20-1 and TRBJ1-6; a possible D gene is TRBD1 (5 bases). Germline CDR1 is DFQATT and CDR2 is SNEGSKA (reference sequence). The V gene lost 3 bases and the J gene lost 6 bases, with 6 bases spanning the gap. This CDR3 has 12 amino acids. CDR3 loop: CSASQGNSPLHF. The DNA of the CDR3 is TGCAGTGCTAGCCAGGGTAATTCACCCCTCCACTTT.

The chain couples TRBV3-1 to TRBJ1-3; D might be TRBD1 (5 bases). V was clipped by 2 bases and J by 2 bases, with 7 bases between them. CDR1 is LGHDT and CDR2 is YNNKEL in the germline V gene (reference sequence). This CDR3 has 14 amino acids. DNA for the CDR3: TGTGCCAGCAGCCAACTACAGGCTGGAAACACCATATATTTT. It specifies CASSQLQAGNTIYF.

This clonotype came up a few times. The rearrangement uses TRBV4-1 and TRBJ1-4, with D unresolved. The V gene's germline CDR1 is MGHRA and CDR2 YSYEKL. The CDR3 length is 13 residues. Trimming left V 0 bases short and J 6 bases short, with 5 bases between. CDR3 sequence: CASSQDPDEKLFF. DNA for the CDR3: TGCGCCAGCAGCCAAGATCCAGATGAAAAACTGTTTTTT.

V gene TRBV5-1 combines with J gene TRBJ2-1, with 9 bases matching TRBD1. The CDR3 spans 14 residues. V dropped 4 bases and J dropped 3; count of bases not matched to a gene: 2. CDR1 and CDR2 (germline): SGHRS, YFSETQ. Here the CDR3 reads CASSPGQGYNEQFF. The CDR3 DNA reads TGCGCCAGCAGCCCGGGACAGGGCTACAATGAGCAGTTCTTC.

There are a few counts of this clonotype. The V and J genes are TRBV20-1 and TRBJ1-1; no clear D gene. Looked up from germline, CDR1 is DFQATT and CDR2 is SNEGSKA (reference sequence). With 1 base removed from V and 10 bases from J, the gap between germline ends came to 10 bases. CDR3 length: 11 amino acids. The CDR3: CSARGGLVAFF. The CDR3 DNA is TGCAGTGCTAGAGGTGGACTAGTAGCTTTCTTT.

The chain couples TRBV6-2 or TRBV6-3 to TRBJ2-7; 8 nucleotides match TRBD1. V lost 6 bases to trimming and J lost 3 bases; unmatched junction nucleotides: 4. CDR1 MNHEY and CDR2 SVGEGT come from the germline V gene. The CDR3 length is 13 residues. The CDR3 here is CASSHRGYYEQYF. CDR3 coding DNA: TGTGCCAGCAGCCACAGGGGGTACTACGAGCAGTACTTC.

This clonotype has a handful of counts. The rearrangement uses TRBV7-9 and TRBJ1-2; no firm D call. The CDR3 extends over 12 amino acids. Trimming removed 3 bases from V and 14 bases from J, with 16 bases in between. The germline V gene has CDR1 SEHNR and CDR2 FQNEAQ (reference sequence). CDR3 amino acids: CASSFSTSPRTF. The DNA for the CDR3 is TGTGCCAGCAGCTTCTCGACAAGCCCTAGGACCTTC.

This clonotype was seen only a few times. The chain employs TRBV4-1 and TRBJ1-6; D is unresolved. Deletions cut 2 bases from V and 6 bases from J, with 5 bases between. The CDR3 extends over 13 amino acids. The germline CDR1 and CDR2 sequences are MGHRA and YSYEKL. The CDR3 region is CASSQPGNSPLHF. Here the CDR3 DNA reads TGCGCCAGCAGCCAACCCGGTAATTCACCCCTCCACTTT.

This clonotype has only a few counts. The chain has TRBV4-3 and TRBJ2-1; 8 bases are a match to TRBD2. Germline loops: CDR1 LGHNA, CDR2 YSLEER. This CDR3 has 17 amino acids. Trimming cost V 2 bases and J 2 bases; bases outside gene matches: 8. The CDR3 DNA follows: TGCGCCAGCAGCCAAACCCGCGCGGGGGGACCCTACAATGAGCAGTTCTTC. Protein sequence: CASSQTRAGGPYNEQFF.

The chain recombines TRBV9 with TRBJ1-1, with D possibly TRBD1 on 6 matching bases. Germline CDR1 reads SGDLS; CDR2 reads YYNGEE. CDR3 length: 15 amino acids. Trimming removed 0 bases at V and 2 bases at J, with 11 bases between. The CDR3 spells CASSVVSGHNTEAFF. CDR3 nucleotide sequence: TGTGCCAGCAGCGTAGTATCGGGACATAACACTGAAGCTTTCTTT. Using reference TRBV9 and TRBJ1-1 for the parts outside the CDR3, the full variable domain is DSGVTQTPKHLITATGQRVTLRCSPRSGDLSVYWYQQSLDQGLQFLIQYYNGEERAKGNILERFSAQQFPDLHSELNLSSLELGDSALYFCASSVVSGHNTEAFFGQGTRLTVV.

This clonotype was seen more than once but under ten times. This chain uses TRBV5-1 with TRBJ2-2; D uncertain. Germline CDR1 and CDR2: SGHRS and YFSETQ. V lost 0 bases and J lost 3, with 6 bases in between. The length of the CDR3 is 14 residues. The CDR3 is CASSLDRHTGELFF. The CDR3 nucleotides read TGCGCCAGCAGCTTGGACCGCCACACCGGGGAGCTGTTTTTT.

This rearrangement joins TRBV5-1 to TRBJ2-7, with D tentatively TRBD1 or TRBD2 (5 bases each). The CDR3 extends over 14 amino acids. Germline CDR1 reads SGHRS; CDR2 reads YFSETQ. Trimming stripped 4 bases from V and 3 bases from J, with 14 bases between. DNA for the CDR3: TGCGCCAGCAGCGACGGGGCAAACCTCTACGAGCAGTACTTC. As protein: CASSDGANLYEQYF.

This clonotype was counted ten times or more. This sequence joins TRBV12-3 or TRBV12-4 and TRBJ2-1; 7 bases map to TRBD2. The CDR3 totals 13 residues. The V and J ends lost 6 bases and 9 bases, in that order; junction bases with no gene match: 8. DNA of the CDR3: TGTGCCAGCAGCCTCTGGGAGGGGCGTGAGCAGTTCTTC. It encodes CASSLWEGREQFF.

The gene calls are TRBV30 and TRBJ2-7; no firm D call. This CDR3 contains 14 residues. V was pared by 4 bases and J by 0 bases, with 13 bases between. Germline V gives CDR1 GTSNPN, CDR2 SVGIG (reference sequence). Here the CDR3 reads CAWTPSTYSYEQYF. In DNA form, the CDR3 reads TGTGCCTGGACTCCCTCTACCTACTCCTACGAGCAGTACTTC.

CDR3: CASSPQGSTHGYTF. The CDR3 DNA reads as TGTGCCAGCAGCCCACAGGGGTCGACTCATGGCTACACCTTC. The chain joins TRBV2 to TRBJ1-2; 7 nucleotides match TRBD1. With 6 bases clipped from V and 6 bases from J, the junction kept 10 bases outside the gene matches. CDR1 SNHLY and CDR2 FYNNEI come from the germline V gene. The CDR3 is 14 residues long. Variable domain in full (rest from reference TRBV2 and TRBJ1-2): EPEVTQTPSHQVTQMGQEVILRCVPISNHLYFYWYRQILGQKVEFLVSFYNNEISEKSEIFDDQFSVERPDGSNFTLKIRSTKLEDSAMYFCASSPQGSTHGYTFGSGTRLTVV.

This sequence joins TRBV5-1 and TRBJ1-1, with 9 nucleotides matching TRBD1. This CDR3 region has 17 residues. Germline values: CDR1 SGHRS, CDR2 YFSETQ. J lost 4 bases, V lost 4 bases, and 14 bases had no gene match. CDR3: CASSGGQGIPVGTEAFF. The CDR3 DNA reads TGCGCCAGCAGCGGGGGACAGGGTATCCCAGTTGGCACTGAAGCTTTCTTT.

The V gene is TRBV12-3 or TRBV12-4, the J gene TRBJ2-1, with 9 nucleotides matching TRBD1. V shed 1 base, J shed 5 bases, and the junction held 6 bases outside the gene matches. The CDR3 is made up of 16 amino acids. The CDR3 reads CASSLGPGQGDNEQFF. DNA for the CDR3: TGTGCCAGCAGTTTAGGTCCGGGACAGGGCGACAATGAGCAGTTCTTC.

CDR3 in amino acids: CSARFSGNTIYF. DNA of the CDR3: TGCAGTGCTAGATTCTCTGGAAACACCATATATTTT. The chain recombines TRBV20-1 with TRBJ1-3, with unresolved D. The CDR3 contains 12 residues. Germline V gene data show CDR1 as DFQATT and CDR2 as SNEGSKA (reference sequence). V shed 2 bases and J shed 0 bases, with 2 bases lying between them.

This clonotype turned up a few times. V usage is TRBV5-6 and J usage is TRBJ1-2; maybe TRBD1 (5 bases). CDR1 SGHDT and CDR2 YYEEEE come from the germline V gene. Trimming took off 5 bases at V and 4 bases at J, with 18 bases between the two ends. CDR3 length: 15 amino acids. The CDR3 loop reads CASSYLPGNGYGYTF. The CDR3 region has the DNA TGTGCCAGCAGTTATTTGCCAGGGAATGGCTATGGCTACACCTTC. Supplemented by reference TRBV5-6 and TRBJ1-2, the full variable domain reads DAGVTQSPTHLIKTRGQQVTLRCSPKSGHDTVSWYQQALGQGPQFIFQYYEEEERQRGNFPDRFSGHQFPNYSSELNVNALLLGDSALYLCASSYLPGNGYGYTFGSGTRLTVV.

The rearrangement links TRBV12-3 or TRBV12-4 to TRBJ2-3, with no clear D. With 7 bases removed from V and 6 bases from J, the gap between germline ends came to 17 bases. The CDR3 contains 14 residues. CDR3 bases: TGTGCCAGCACCATGGACGGTCGCGGCGATACGCAGTATTTT. Translation: CASTMDGRGDTQYF.

This clonotype occurred many times. The chain is built from TRBV5-1 and TRBJ1-1; D perhaps matches TRBD1 (5 bases). The germline V gene has CDR1 SGHRS and CDR2 YFSETQ. Trimming removed 1 base at V and 5 bases at J, with 6 bases between. The CDR3 sequence is 12 residues long. The CDR3 nucleotides are TGCGCCAGCAGCTTGAGGGGTACTGAAGCTTTCTTT. Amino acid sequence: CASSLRGTEAFF. Drawing the rest from reference TRBV5-1 and TRBJ1-1, the complete variable domain is KAGVTQTPRYLIKTRGQQVTLSCSPISGHRSVSWYQQTPGQGLQFLFEYFSETQRNKGNFPGRFSGRQFSNSRSEMNVSTLELGDSALYLCASSLRGTEAFFGQGTRLTVV.

The J gene is TRBJ1-1, the V gene TRBV11-2; D uncertain. The V and J ends lost 3 bases and 1 base respectively, with 12 bases between them. CDR3 length equals 15 residues. The germline V gene has CDR1 SGHAT and CDR2 FQNNGV. The CDR3 DNA follows: TGTGCCAGCAGCTTCTCCTTCGGGGAGAACACTGAAGCTTTCTTT. It encodes CASSFSFGENTEAFF. Using reference TRBV11-2 and TRBJ1-1 for the parts outside the CDR3, the full variable domain is EAGVAQSPRYKIIEKRQSVAFWCNPISGHATLYWYQQILGQGPKLLIQFQNNGVVDDSQLPKDRFSAERLKGVDSTLKIQPAKLEDSAVYLCASSFSFGENTEAFFGQGTRLTVV.

This clonotype showed up just a few times. The rearrangement links TRBV3-1 to TRBJ1-4; D not certain. CDR3 length: 14 residues. CDR1 and CDR2 (germline): LGHDT, YNNKEL (reference sequence). The ends were cut back, 5 bases at V and 5 bases at J, with 12 bases in the middle. The CDR3 is CASSEGRLNEKLFF. The CDR3 DNA reads as TGTGCCAGCAGCGAGGGCAGACTAAATGAAAAACTGTTTTTT.

This clonotype appeared a few times. The V gene is TRBV29-1, the J gene TRBJ2-7, with D tentatively TRBD2 (7 bases). The germline gives CDR1 SQVTM, CDR2 ANQGSEA. This CDR3 is 13 amino acids long. Trimming removed 4 bases from V and 5 bases from J, with 15 bases in between. CDR3 amino acids: CSVASGGRNEQYF. CDR3 sequence (DNA): TGCAGCGTTGCTTCGGGGGGCAGGAACGAGCAGTACTTC.

This chain connects TRBV5-1 to TRBJ1-1, with no clear D. Germline values: CDR1 SGHRS, CDR2 YFSETQ. The CDR3 extends over 17 amino acids. V was shortened by 4 bases and J by 4 bases, with 23 bases between the two germline ends. In DNA, the CDR3 is TGCGCCAGCAGCCACCCGGCGGGGAGGAGCGTGTCCACTGAAGCTTTCTTT. Translation: CASSHPAGRSVSTEAFF.